The sequence of this TCR beta chain was determined in a study of T cell responses to AZD1222 COVID-19 vaccine. Whole-study results and caveats: Just 5 to 7 people given AZD1222 tested seropositive at baseline.

Germline CDR1 reads DFQATT; CDR2 reads SNEGSKA (reference sequence). The CDR3 has 15 residues. V lost 3 bases, J lost 2 bases, and 14 bases lay in between. With respect to this clone: The antigen remains undetermined.

Generated by immunoSEQ multiplex PCR, the TCRdb table keeps only in-frame clones and is missing some. The sample holds 120,000 or so clones, around 85% seen once. The sequencing used peripheral blood, collected on day 0 of AZD1222 vaccination. The TCR was taken from an adult in good health. This chain joins TRBV20-1 and TRBJ1-5; the D gene is possibly TRBD1 (5 bases). DNA of the CDR3: TGCAGTGCTAGTGGGCTCGGGGCTGGCAATCAGCCCCAGCATTTT. It translates to CSASGLGAGNQPQHF.